The sequence of this TCR beta chain was determined in a study of T-cell reconstitution after alpha-beta-depleted transplantation in children. It was with unique molecular identifiers that the TCRbeta library was prepared. TCRdb reanalysed the PCR reads using MiXCR and keeps one entry per CDR3 protein. The repertoire consists of hundreds of thousands of distinct CDR3 sequences, with more than 9% occurring once and the leading ten covering about 4%. This clonotype was observed at least ten times. The receptor was isolated from a human donor who donated a stem cell graft to a child with acute myeloid leukemia. The material was PBMCs from the stem cell graft donor, obtained from the stem cell graft.

DNA of the CDR3: TGCGCCAGCAGCCAAGACACGGCGGGGGGTCAGCCCCAGCATTTT. Translating it yields CASSQDTAGGQPQHF. The V and J genes are TRBV4-3 and TRBJ1-5, with D possibly matching TRBD1 (5 bases). V lost 0 bases and J lost 6, with 12 bases in between. The germline CDR1 and CDR2 sequences are LGHNA and YSLEER. There are 15 residues in the CDR3.